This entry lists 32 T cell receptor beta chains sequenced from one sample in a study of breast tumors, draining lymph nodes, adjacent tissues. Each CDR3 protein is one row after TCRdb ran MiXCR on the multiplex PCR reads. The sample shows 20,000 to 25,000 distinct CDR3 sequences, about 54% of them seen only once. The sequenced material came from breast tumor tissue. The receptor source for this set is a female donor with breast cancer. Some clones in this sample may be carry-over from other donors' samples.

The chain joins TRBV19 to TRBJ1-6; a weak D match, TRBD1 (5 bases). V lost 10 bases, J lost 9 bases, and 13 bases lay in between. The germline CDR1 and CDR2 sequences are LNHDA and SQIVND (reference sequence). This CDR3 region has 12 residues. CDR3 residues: CATRGAGSPLHF. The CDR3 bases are TGTGCCACAAGGGGTGCCGGTTCACCCCTCCACTTT.

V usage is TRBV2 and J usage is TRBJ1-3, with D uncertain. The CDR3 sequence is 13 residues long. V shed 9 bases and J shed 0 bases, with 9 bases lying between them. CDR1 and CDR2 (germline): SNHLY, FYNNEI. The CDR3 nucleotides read TGTGCCAGTATGATGAGCTCTGGAAACACCATATATTTT. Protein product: CASMMSSGNTIYF. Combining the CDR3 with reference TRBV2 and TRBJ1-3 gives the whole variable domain EPEVTQTPSHQVTQMGQEVILRCVPISNHLYFYWYRQILGQKVEFLVSFYNNEISEKSEIFDDQFSVERPDGSNFTLKIRSTKLEDSAMYFCASMMSSGNTIYFGEGSWLTVV.

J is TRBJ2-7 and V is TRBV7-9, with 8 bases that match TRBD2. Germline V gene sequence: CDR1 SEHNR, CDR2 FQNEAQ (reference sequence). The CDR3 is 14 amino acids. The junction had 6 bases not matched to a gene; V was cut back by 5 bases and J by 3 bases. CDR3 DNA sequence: TGTGCCAGCAGCCTGACTAGCGCTAACTACGAGCAGTACTTC. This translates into CASSLTSANYEQYF.

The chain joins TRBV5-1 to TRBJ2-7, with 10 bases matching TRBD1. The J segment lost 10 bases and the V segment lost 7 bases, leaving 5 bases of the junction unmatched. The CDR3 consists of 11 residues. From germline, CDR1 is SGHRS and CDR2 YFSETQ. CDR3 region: CASLDRGRQYF. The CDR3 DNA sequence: TGCGCCAGCCTGGACAGGGGGAGACAGTACTTC.

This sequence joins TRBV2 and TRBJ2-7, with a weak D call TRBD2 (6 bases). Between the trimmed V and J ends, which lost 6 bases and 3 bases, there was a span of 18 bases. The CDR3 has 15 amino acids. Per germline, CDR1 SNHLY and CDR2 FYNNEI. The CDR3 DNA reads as TGTGCCAGCAGCCTACTCGGGAGTAGAAACTACGAGCAGTACTTC. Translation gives CASSLLGSRNYEQYF.

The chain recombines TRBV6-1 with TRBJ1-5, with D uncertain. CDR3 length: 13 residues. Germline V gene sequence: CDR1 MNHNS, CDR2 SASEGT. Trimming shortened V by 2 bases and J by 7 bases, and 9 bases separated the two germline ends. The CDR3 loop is CASSESMGQPQHF. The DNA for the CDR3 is TGTGCCAGCAGTGAATCGATGGGACAGCCCCAGCATTTT.

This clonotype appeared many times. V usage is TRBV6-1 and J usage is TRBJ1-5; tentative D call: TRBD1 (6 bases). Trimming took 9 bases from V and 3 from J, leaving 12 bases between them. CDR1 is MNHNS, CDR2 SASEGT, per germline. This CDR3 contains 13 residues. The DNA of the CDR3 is TGTGCCAGTATACAGGGAAACAATCAGCCCCAGCATTTT. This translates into CASIQGNNQPQHF.

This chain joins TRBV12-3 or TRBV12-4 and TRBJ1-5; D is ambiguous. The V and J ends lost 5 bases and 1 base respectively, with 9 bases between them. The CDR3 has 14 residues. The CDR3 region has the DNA TGTGCCAGCAGTAACGGACTGAGCAATCAGCCCCAGCATTTT. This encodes CASSNGLSNQPQHF.

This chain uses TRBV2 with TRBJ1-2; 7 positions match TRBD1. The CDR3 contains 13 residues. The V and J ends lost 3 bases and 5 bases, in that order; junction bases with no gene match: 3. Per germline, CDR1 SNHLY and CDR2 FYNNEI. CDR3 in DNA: TGTGCCAGCAGTGAGACAGGGACTTATGGCTACACCTTC. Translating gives CASSETGTYGYTF.

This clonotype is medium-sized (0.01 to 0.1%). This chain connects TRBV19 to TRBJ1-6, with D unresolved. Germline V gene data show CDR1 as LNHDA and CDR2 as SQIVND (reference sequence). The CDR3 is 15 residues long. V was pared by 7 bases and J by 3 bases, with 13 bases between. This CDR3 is CASTTRVHYNSPLHF. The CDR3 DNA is TGTGCCAGTACGACCCGGGTCCACTATAATTCACCCCTCCACTTT.

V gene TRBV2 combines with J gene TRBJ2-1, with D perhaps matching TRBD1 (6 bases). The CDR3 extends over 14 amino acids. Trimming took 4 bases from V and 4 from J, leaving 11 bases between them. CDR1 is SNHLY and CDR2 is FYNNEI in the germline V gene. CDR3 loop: CASSGEGGYNEQFF. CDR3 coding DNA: TGTGCCAGCAGTGGTGAAGGGGGATACAATGAGCAGTTCTTC.

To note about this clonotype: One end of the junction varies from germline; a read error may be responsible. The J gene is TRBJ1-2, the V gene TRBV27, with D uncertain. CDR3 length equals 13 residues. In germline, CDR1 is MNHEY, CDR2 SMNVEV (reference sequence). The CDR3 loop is CASSLSSSYSYTF. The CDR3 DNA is TGTGCCAGCAGTTTAAGCAGCTCCTATAGCTACACCTTT.

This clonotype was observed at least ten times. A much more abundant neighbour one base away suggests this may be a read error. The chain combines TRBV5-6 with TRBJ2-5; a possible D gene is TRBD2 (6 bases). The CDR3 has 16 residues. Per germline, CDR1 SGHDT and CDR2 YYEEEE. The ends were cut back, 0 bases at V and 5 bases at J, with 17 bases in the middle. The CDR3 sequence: CASSLGTTGSVETQYF. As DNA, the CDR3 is TGTGCCAGCAGCTTGGGGACTACCGGGAGTGTGGAGACCCAGTACTTC.

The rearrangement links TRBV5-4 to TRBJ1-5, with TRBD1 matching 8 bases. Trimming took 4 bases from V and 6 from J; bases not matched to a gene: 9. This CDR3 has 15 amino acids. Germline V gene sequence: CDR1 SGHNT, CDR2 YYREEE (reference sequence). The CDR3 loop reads CASSPGTGGRQPQHF. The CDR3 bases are TGTGCCAGCAGCCCGGGGACAGGAGGTCGTCAGCCCCAGCATTTT. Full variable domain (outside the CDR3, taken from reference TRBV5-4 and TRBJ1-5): ETGVTQSPTHLIKTRGQQVTLRCSSQSGHNTVSWYQQALGQGPQFIFQYYREEENGRGNFPPRFSGLQFPNYSSELNVNALELDDSALYLCASSPGTGGRQPQHFGDGTRLSIL.

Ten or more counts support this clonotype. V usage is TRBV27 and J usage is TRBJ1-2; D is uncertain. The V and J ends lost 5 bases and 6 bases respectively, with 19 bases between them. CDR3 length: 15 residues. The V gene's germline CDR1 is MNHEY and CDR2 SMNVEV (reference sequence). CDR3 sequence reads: CASSISGGNFNGYTF. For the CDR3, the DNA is TGTGCCAGCAGTATTTCCGGAGGGAATTTCAATGGCTACACCTTC.

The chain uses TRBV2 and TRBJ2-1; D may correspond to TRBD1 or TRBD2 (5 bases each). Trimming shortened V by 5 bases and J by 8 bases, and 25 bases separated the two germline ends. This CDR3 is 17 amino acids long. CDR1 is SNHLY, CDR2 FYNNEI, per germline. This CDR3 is CASSSYDLSGSIYEQFF. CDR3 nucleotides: TGTGCCAGCAGTTCGTACGACCTCTCAGGGAGTATATATGAGCAGTTCTTC.

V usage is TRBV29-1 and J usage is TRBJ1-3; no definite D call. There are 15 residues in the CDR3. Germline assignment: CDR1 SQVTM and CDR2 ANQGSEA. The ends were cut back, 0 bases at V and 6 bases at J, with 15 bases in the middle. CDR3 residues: CSVEELQAGANTIYF. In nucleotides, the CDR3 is TGCAGCGTTGAAGAACTCCAGGCGGGTGCAAACACCATATATTTT.

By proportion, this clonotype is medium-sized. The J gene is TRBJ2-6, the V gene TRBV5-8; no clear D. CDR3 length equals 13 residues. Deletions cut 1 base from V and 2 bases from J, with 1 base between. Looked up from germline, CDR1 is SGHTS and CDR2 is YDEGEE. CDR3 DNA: TGTGCCAGCAGCTTGACTGGGGCCAACGTCCTGACTTTC. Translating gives CASSLTGANVLTF.

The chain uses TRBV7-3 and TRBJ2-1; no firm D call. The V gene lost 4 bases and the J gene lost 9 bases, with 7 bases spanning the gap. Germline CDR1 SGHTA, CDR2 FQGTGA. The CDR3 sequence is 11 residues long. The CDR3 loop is CASSSGGEQFF. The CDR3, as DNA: TGTGCCAGCAGCTCCGGCGGTGAGCAGTTCTTC.

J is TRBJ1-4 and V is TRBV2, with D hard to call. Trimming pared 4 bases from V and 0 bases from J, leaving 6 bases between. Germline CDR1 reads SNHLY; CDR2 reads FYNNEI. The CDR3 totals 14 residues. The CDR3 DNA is TGTGCCAGCAGTGTTCGAGCAACTAATGAAAAACTGTTTTTT. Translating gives CASSVRATNEKLFF.

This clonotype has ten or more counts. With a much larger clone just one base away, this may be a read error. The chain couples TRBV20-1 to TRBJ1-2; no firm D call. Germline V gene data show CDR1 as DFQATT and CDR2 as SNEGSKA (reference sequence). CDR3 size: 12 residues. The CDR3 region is CSAPQPNYGSPF. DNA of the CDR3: TGCAGTGCTCCCCAACCCAACTATGGCTCCCCCTTC.

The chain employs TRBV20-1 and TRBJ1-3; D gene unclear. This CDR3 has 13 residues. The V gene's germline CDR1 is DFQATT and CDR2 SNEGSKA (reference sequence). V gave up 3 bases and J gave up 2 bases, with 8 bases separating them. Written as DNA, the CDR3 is TGCAGTGCTAGCGGGGTAACTGGAAACACCATATATTTT. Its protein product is CSASGVTGNTIYF.

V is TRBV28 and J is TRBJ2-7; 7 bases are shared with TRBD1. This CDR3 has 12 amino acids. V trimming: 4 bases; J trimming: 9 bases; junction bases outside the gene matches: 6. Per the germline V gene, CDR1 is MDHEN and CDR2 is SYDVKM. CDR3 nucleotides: TGTGCCAGCAGTTCACAGGGGATTCGGCAGTACTTC. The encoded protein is CASSSQGIRQYF.

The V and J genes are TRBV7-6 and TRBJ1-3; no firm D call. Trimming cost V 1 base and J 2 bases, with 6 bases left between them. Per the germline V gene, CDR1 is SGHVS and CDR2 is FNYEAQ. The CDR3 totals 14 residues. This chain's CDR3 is CASSLVPTGNTIYF. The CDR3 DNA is TGTGCCAGCAGCTTAGTGCCCACTGGAAACACCATATATTTT.

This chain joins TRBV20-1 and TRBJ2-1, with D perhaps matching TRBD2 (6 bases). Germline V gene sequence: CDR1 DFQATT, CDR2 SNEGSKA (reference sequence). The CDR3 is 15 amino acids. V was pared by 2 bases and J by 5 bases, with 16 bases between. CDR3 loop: CSARRLWEDNNEQFF. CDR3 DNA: TGCAGTGCTAGACGCCTTTGGGAGGACAACAATGAGCAGTTCTTC.

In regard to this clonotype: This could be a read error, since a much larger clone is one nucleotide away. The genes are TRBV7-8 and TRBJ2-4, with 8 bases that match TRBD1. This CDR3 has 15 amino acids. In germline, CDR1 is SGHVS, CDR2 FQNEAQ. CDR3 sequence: CASSLGGQEKNIQHF. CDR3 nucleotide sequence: TGTGCCAGCAGCTTAGGGGGACAGGAAAAAAACATTCAGCACTTC.

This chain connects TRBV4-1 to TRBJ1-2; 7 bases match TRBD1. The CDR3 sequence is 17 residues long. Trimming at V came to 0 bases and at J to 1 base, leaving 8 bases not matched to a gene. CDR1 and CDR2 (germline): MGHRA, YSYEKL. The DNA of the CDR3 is TGCGCCAGCAGCCAAGAGAGGACAGGATTACTTAACTATGGCTACACCTTC. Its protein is CASSQERTGLLNYGYTF.

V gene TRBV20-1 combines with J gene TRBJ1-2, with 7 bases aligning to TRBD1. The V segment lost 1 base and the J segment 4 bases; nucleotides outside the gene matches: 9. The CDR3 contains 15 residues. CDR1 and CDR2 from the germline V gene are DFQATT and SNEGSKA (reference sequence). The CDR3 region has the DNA TGCAGTGCTAGAGTTCAGGAGGGGGCGGGCTATGGCTACACCTTC. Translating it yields CSARVQEGAGYGYTF.

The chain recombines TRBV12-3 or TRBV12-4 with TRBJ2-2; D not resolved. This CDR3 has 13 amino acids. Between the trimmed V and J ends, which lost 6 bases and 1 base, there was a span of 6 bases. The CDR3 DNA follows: TGTGCCAGCAGCCCTTTGAACACCGGGGAGCTGTTTTTT. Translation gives CASSPLNTGELFF.

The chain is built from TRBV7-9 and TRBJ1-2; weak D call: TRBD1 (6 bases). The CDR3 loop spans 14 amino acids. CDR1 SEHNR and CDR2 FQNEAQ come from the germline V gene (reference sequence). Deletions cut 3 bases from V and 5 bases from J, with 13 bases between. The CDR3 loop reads CASSLSGAGYGYTF. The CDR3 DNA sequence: TGTGCCAGCAGCTTGTCGGGGGCCGGATATGGCTACACCTTC.

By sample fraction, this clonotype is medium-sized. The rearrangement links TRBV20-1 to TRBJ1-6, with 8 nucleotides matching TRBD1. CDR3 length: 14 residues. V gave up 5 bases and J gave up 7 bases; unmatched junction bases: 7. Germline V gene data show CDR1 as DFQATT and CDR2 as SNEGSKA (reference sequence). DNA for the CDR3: TGCAGTGCTCGCCGGACAGGGAGAAATTCACCCCTCCACTTT. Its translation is CSARRTGRNSPLHF.

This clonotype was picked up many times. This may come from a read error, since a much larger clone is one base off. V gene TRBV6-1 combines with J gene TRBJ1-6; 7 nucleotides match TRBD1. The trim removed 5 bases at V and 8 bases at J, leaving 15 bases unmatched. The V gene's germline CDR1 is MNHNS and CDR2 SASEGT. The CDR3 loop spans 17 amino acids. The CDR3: CASSQGGTASGYSPLHF. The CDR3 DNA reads TGTGCCAGCAGTCAAGGCGGGACAGCCAGTGGGTATTCACCCCTCCACTTT.